These 15 T cell receptor beta chains share one sample of origin, sequenced in a study of cytomegalovirus exposure and HLA in healthy donors. This PCR relied on a set of 60 Vbeta primers and 13 Jbeta primers. Sequencing was performed with immunoSEQ multiplex PCR; in TCRdb, only in-frame clones are kept and a portion is missing. Here the sample spans 100,000 to 150,000 clones, roughly four fifths being singletons. Sequenced input: PBMCs. The source is a middle-aged woman in good health and CMV-seropositive.

This clone was seen once. The V gene is TRBV9, the J gene TRBJ1-2; 7 bases line up with TRBD1. The CDR3 spans 14 residues. Germline loops: CDR1 SGDLS, CDR2 YYNGEE. Trimming took 3 bases from V and 1 from J; bases not matched to a gene: 3. CDR3 in amino acids: CASSGGDSNYGYTF. The CDR3, as DNA: TGTGCCAGCAGCGGGGGGGACAGTAACTATGGCTACACCTTC. The full variable domain, rest sourced from reference TRBV9 and TRBJ1-2, is DSGVTQTPKHLITATGQRVTLRCSPRSGDLSVYWYQQSLDQGLQFLIQYYNGEERAKGNILERFSAQQFPDLHSELNLSSLELGDSALYFCASSGGDSNYGYTFGSGTRLTVV.

The V and J genes are TRBV2 and TRBJ1-5, with D perhaps matching TRBD1 (6 bases). The CDR3 is 14 amino acids. Trimming shortened V by 6 bases and J by 5 bases, and 14 bases separated the two germline ends. Germline loops: CDR1 SNHLY, CDR2 FYNNEI. DNA for the CDR3: TGTGCCAGCAGCCGGGACATGGGGGATCAGCCCCAGCATTTT. Protein: CASSRDMGDQPQHF. The variable domain in full, with the rest retrieved from reference TRBV2 and TRBJ1-5, is EPEVTQTPSHQVTQMGQEVILRCVPISNHLYFYWYRQILGQKVEFLVSFYNNEISEKSEIFDDQFSVERPDGSNFTLKIRSTKLEDSAMYFCASSRDMGDQPQHFGDGTRLSIL.

This chain uses TRBV6-5 with TRBJ2-7; 7 bases are shared with TRBD2. Germline V gives CDR1 MNHEY, CDR2 SVGAGI. The CDR3 is 14 amino acids. V was pared by 6 bases and J by 1 base, with 6 bases of the junction left unmatched. This CDR3 reads CASRTGTTSYEQYF. The CDR3, as DNA: TGTGCCAGCAGGACCGGGACTACTTCCTACGAGCAGTACTTC.

The genes are TRBV12-5 and TRBJ2-1; D call uncertain. The CDR3 spans 12 residues. Germline lookup yields CDR1 LGHNT and CDR2 FRNRAP. V lost 3 bases to trimming and J lost 8 bases, with 8 bases between them. CDR3 region: CASGFLEDEQFF. Written as DNA, the CDR3 is TGTGCTAGTGGTTTTCTAGAGGATGAGCAGTTCTTC.

This chain uses TRBV11-2 with TRBJ2-7; a possible D gene is TRBD2 (6 bases). Germline values: CDR1 SGHAT, CDR2 FQNNGV. Trimming took off 4 bases at V and 9 bases at J, with 22 bases between the two ends. The length of the CDR3 is 15 residues. CDR3 in DNA: TGTGCCAGCAGCTCGGAGGGGCTCTATACGAGCTGGCAGTACTTC. It specifies CASSSEGLYTSWQYF.

This chain links TRBV7-2 with TRBJ1-5; D is ambiguous. CDR3 size: 12 residues. Germline values: CDR1 SGHTA, CDR2 FQGNSA. The V gene lost 5 bases and the J gene lost 5 bases, with 7 bases spanning the gap. The CDR3 nucleotides are TGTGCCAGCAGCCCCTTTGATCAGCCCCAGCATTTT. It codes for CASSPFDQPQHF.

The J gene is TRBJ1-2, the V gene TRBV30; D remains unclear. This CDR3 contains 14 residues. Per germline, CDR1 GTSNPN and CDR2 SVGIG (reference sequence). V gave up 1 base and J gave up 6 bases, with 15 bases separating them. The CDR3: CAWSDSGYGHGYTF. The CDR3 DNA is TGTGCCTGGAGTGACTCAGGTTATGGGCATGGCTACACCTTC.

J is TRBJ1-5 and V is TRBV19; the match to TRBD1 covers 8 bases. V shed 1 base, J shed 7 bases, and the junction held 6 bases outside the gene matches. Germline V gene sequence: CDR1 LNHDA, CDR2 SQIVND (reference sequence). The CDR3 loop spans 15 amino acids. The CDR3 DNA follows: TGTGCCAGTAGTATAGGGGCAGGGGGCGAGCAGCCCCAGCATTTT. The encoded protein is CASSIGAGGEQPQHF.

This clone was seen more than once but under ten times. Other DNA sequences in this sample translate to the same CDR3. J is TRBJ2-1 and V is TRBV2, with 10 bases lining up with TRBD2. J was trimmed by 0 bases and V by 3 bases; bases with no gene match: 2. The CDR3 is made up of 16 amino acids. Germline assignment: CDR1 SNHLY and CDR2 FYNNEI. The CDR3 DNA is TGTGCCAGCAGTGATCAGCGGGGGGGCTCCTACAATGAGCAGTTCTTC. As protein: CASSDQRGGSYNEQFF.

The chain recombines TRBV28 with TRBJ2-7, with TRBD2 matching over 7 bases. The CDR3 consists of 14 residues. V was pared by 10 bases and J by 0 bases, with 9 bases of the junction left unmatched. Germline V gives CDR1 MDHEN, CDR2 SYDVKM. The CDR3 spells CATAGALHSYEQYF. CDR3 nucleotide sequence: TGTGCCACCGCGGGAGCCCTTCACTCCTACGAGCAGTACTTC.

The CDR3 coding sequence is TGTGCCAGTAGCCCCCGACAGGGCCGGGAGCAGTTCTTC. As protein: CASSPRQGREQFF. V is TRBV19 and J is TRBJ2-1; the match to TRBD1 covers 7 bases. There are 13 residues in the CDR3. The germline V gene encodes CDR1 LNHDA and CDR2 SQIVND (reference sequence). With 6 bases clipped from V and 10 bases from J, the junction kept 9 bases outside the gene matches. Looking up the rest from reference TRBV19 and TRBJ2-1 gives the full variable domain: DGGITQSPKYLFRKEGQNVTLSCEQNLNHDAMYWYRQDPGQGLRLIYYSQIVNDFQKGDIAEGYSVSREKKESFPLTVTSAQKNPTAFYLCASSPRQGREQFFGPGTRLTVL.

This clone was seen only once. The chain has TRBV6-6 and TRBJ2-3; 8 nucleotides agree with TRBD2. The CDR3 is 14 amino acids. Trimming cost V 8 bases and J 6 bases; bases outside gene matches: 10. Germline loops: CDR1 MNHNY, CDR2 SVGAGI (reference sequence). In nucleotides, the CDR3 is TGTGCCAGCCTGTATTCCGGGGGGGAGGATACGCAGTATTTT. Residues: CASLYSGGEDTQYF.

The chain couples TRBV29-1 to TRBJ2-2; TRBD1 matches at 8 bases. Germline values: CDR1 SQVTM, CDR2 ANQGSEA. CDR3 size: 15 residues. V trimming: 6 bases; J trimming: 4 bases; junction bases outside the gene matches: 10. The CDR3 is CSVLMQGATTGELFF. Here the CDR3 DNA reads TGCAGCGTCTTAATGCAGGGGGCGACCACCGGGGAGCTGTTTTTT.

V is TRBV29-1 and J is TRBJ1-1; 9 bases are shared with TRBD1. The CDR3 sequence is 18 residues long. The junction had 15 bases not matched to a gene; V was cut back by 3 bases and J by 1 base. Germline V gives CDR1 SQVTM, CDR2 ANQGSEA. CDR3 in DNA: TGCAGCGTTGACGATCCCCTACCCGGGACAGGGACGAACACTGAAGCTTTCTTT. It codes for CSVDDPLPGTGTNTEAFF.

The chain recombines TRBV5-1 with TRBJ1-1, with 7 positions matching TRBD1. The junction had 4 bases not matched to a gene; V was cut back by 4 bases and J by 1 base. Germline V gene data show CDR1 as SGHRS and CDR2 as YFSETQ. The CDR3 has 14 amino acids. The CDR3 DNA sequence: TGCGCCAGCAGCCCGGGACAGACGAACACTGAAGCTTTCTTT. It codes for CASSPGQTNTEAFF.